A selection of T cell receptor beta chains follows, all from one sample in a study of technical replicates of blood from a few donors. Data came from immunoSEQ multiplex PCR; TCRdb stores just in-frame clones and leaves some out. The repertoire holds around 68,000 clones, roughly nine tenths seen once, with about 0.36% in the top ten. Sequenced material: T cells isolated from PBMCs. These receptor sequences come from a human donor in good health. Some clones in this sample may be carry-over from other donors' samples. The conserved cysteine and the conserved F or W are not part of the CDR3 here. D genes are given only for firm matches. Size is stated for part of the rows, as once, few or many counts, or as a class when the clone is expanded.

clone_size,v_call,d_call,cdr3_aa
NA,TRBV19,NA,ASSIDRGRQF
NA,TRBV5-4,NA,ASRLGGLDAGELF
once,TRBV11-3,TRBD1,ARDRDYGYT
NA,TRBV13,NA,ASSVNTEAF
NA,TRBV5-1,NA,ASSLAGDSQETQY
NA,TRBV30,NA,AGEQGETQY
NA,TRBV15,NA,ATSRETDRSGNTIY
NA,TRBV5-1,TRBD1,ASSPTGGWADTQY
NA,TRBV5-4,NA,ASSFVRVTEAF
few,TRBV30,NA,AWTIQNKETQY
NA,TRBV7-2,TRBD2,ASSLSLAGGTDTQY
NA,TRBV28,NA,ASSLWQGYGYT
NA,TRBV7-9,NA,ASRTPPGTGVNNEQF
NA,TRBV6-5,TRBD1,ASRQGVTGELF
few,TRBV30,TRBD1,AWSVLGQGPSPT
once,TRBV5-4,NA,ASSLGGGAVGEQY
NA,TRBV4-2,NA,ASSQDRRGGTGELF
NA,TRBV27,NA,ASRDVKDKFAEAF
NA,TRBV5-1,NA,ASSLTAAWDEQF
NA,TRBV10-3,TRBD2,AISETGTSGSRTDTQY
NA,TRBV4-1,NA,ASSQEEREKLF
NA,TRBV30,NA,AGQIGGVSNQPQH
NA,TRBV4-1,NA,ASSQVDFYNEQF
NA,TRBV10-1,NA,ASTLSTITGELF
NA,TRBV19,TRBD1,ASSIVTGGNTEAF
NA,TRBV11-3,TRBD1,ASSLVGQGAHEQY
once,TRBV19,TRBD1,ASSSKTGFNDGYT
NA,TRBV11-2,NA,ASSLWAGGNTIY
NA,TRBV6-4,NA,ASRRQSSYNEQF
NA,TRBV7-9,NA,AAGGTDEQF
few,TRBV5-1,NA,ASSLALPMNTEAF
NA,TRBV5-1,TRBD2,ASSLGSIGRGGYEQY
NA,TRBV27,NA,AAGVGTISGYT
once,TRBV13,TRBD1,ASSPRTGSDGYT
NA,TRBV9,TRBD1,ASSVEAAGQGSRELF
NA,TRBV19,TRBD1,ASSSQQGTEAF
NA,TRBV15,TRBD1,ATQPGTGGIETQY
NA,TRBV5-1,NA,ASSPDPGVEQF